The clone carrying this T cell receptor (beta chain) was seen only a few times. Its antigen remains unidentified. The data were taken from a study of beta chain features in type 1 diabetes. Germline assignment: CDR1 SGHVS and CDR2 FQNEAQ. This CDR3 has 14 amino acids. V was trimmed by 5 bases and J by 5 bases, leaving 15 bases between them. Study outcomes and limitations: Any HLA type influence on TCRB rearrangement was left unresolved here. Patients' naive, central memory and regulatory TCRB repertoires appeared more alike than those of healthy donors. For Type 1 diabetes patients, all four CD4+ subsets carried TCRB CDR3s that were moderately but significantly shorter.

Expressed TCRB transcripts were sequenced because the entire RNA isolate underwent reverse transcription. The table came from immunoSEQ multiplex PCR; TCRdb's copy has only in-frame clones and leaves some out. The repertoire holds about 370,000 clones, with around 10% as singletons. The sequence was obtained from a man between 25 and 39 years old with type 1 diabetes. This sequence joins TRBV7-8 and TRBJ2-5; TRBD2 might be the D (5 bases). The sample taken for sequencing was central memory CD4+ T cells from blood. In nucleotides, the CDR3 is TGTGCCAGCAGCCCGCCGCGGGTGCGGGAGACCCAGTACTTC. This translates into CASSPPRVRETQYF.